The clone carrying this T cell receptor beta chain was recorded many times. Antigen: not known. The sample is drawn from a study of CD8 T cells in ankylosing spondylitis. For TCR beta, libraries came from quantitative 5'-RACE with molecular barcodes. MiXCR was run by TCRdb on the 5' RACE reads, yielding one entry per CDR3 protein. The profile shows roughly 38,000 distinct CDR3 sequences, 9% to 12% of them singletons. The germline gives CDR1 SGDLS, CDR2 YYNGEE. After removal of 3 bases from V and 2 bases from J, the junction contained 8 bases not matched to a gene. The CDR3 has 17 residues. Whole-study findings and limits: Blood from ankylosing spondylitis patients appeared to carry a characteristic roughly 8-variant TCR beta motif. Disease-linked clones reportedly showed significant enrichment in matched ankylosing spondylitis synovial fluid.

The sequencing sample was made of blood, either unsorted or a sorted T cell fraction (not recorded which). The chain joins TRBV9 to TRBJ2-1; 10 bases match TRBD2. The receptor was isolated from a male donor with ankylosing spondylitis or in good health (not recorded which). This CDR3 is CASSAYLAGATYNEQFF. The CDR3 DNA sequence: TGTGCCAGCAGCGCATACCTAGCGGGAGCTACCTACAATGAGCAGTTCTTC.